This TCR beta chain was sequenced in a study of blood T cells in healthy people across ages. Study details: Researchers report that template switching captured about one barcoded beta molecule per two T cells.

It was with a sample-barcoded 5' primer and a J-beta primer mix that a second PCR of about 7 to 12 cycles was run. TCRdb used MiXCR to reprocess the 5' RACE reads, holding one entry per CDR3 protein. The sample includes about 730,000 distinct CDR3 sequences, about 42% of them seen just once. Sequences were obtained from blood. The TCR originated in a woman in her fifties or sixties in good health.

The CDR3 nucleotides read TGTGCCAGCAGCTCTTTACAGGAAGGACGGGCCAAAAACATTCAGTACTTC. Encoded protein: CASSSLQEGRAKNIQYF. The chain is built from TRBV5-4 and TRBJ2-4, with D perhaps TRBD1 (5 bases). Trimming pared 3 bases from V and 1 base from J, leaving 17 bases between. Germline V gene lookup returns CDR1 SGHNT and CDR2 YYREEE (reference sequence). The CDR3 is 17 residues long.